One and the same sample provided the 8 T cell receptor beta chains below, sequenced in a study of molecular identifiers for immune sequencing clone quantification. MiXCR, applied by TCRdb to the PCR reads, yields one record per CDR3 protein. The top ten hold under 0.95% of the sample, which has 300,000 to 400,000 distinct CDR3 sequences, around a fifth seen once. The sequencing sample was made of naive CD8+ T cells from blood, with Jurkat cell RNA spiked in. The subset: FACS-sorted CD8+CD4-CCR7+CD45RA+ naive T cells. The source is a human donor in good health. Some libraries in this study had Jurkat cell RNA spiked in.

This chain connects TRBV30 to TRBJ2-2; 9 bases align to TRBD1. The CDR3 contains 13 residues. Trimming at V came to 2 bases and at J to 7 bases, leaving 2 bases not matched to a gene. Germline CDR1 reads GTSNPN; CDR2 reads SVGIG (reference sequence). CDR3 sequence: CAWSTGGVGELFF. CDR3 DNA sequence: TGTGCCTGGAGTACAGGGGGCGTCGGGGAGCTGTTTTTT.

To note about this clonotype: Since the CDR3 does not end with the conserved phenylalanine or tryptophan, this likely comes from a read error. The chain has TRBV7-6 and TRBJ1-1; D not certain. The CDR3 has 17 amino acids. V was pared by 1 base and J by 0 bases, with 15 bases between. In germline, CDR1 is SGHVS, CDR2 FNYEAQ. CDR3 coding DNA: TGTGCCAGCAGCTTAGATATCCCACCAACTTTGAACACTGAAGCTTTCTCT. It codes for CASSLDIPPTLNTEAFS.

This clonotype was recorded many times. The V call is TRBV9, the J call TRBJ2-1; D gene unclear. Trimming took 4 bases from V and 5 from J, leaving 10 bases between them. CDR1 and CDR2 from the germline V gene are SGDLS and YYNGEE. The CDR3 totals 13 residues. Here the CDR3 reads CASSSGRDNEQFF. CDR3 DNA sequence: TGTGCCAGCAGCTCAGGACGGGACAATGAGCAGTTCTTC.

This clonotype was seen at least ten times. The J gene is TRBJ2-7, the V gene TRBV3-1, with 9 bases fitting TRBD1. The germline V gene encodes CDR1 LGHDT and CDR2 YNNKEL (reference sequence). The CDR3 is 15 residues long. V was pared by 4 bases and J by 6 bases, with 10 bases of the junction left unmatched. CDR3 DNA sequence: TGTGCCAGCAGCCCCCGGACAGGGGTGTCTATCGAGCAGTACTTC. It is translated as CASSPRTGVSIEQYF.

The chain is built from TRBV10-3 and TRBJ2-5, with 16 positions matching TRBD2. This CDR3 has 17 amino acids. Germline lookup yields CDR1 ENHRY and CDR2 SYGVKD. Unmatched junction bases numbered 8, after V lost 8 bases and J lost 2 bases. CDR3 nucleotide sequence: TGTGCCATCGGATCGGGACTAGCGGGGGGGAGGCAAGAGACCCAGTACTTC. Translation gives CAIGSGLAGGRQETQYF.

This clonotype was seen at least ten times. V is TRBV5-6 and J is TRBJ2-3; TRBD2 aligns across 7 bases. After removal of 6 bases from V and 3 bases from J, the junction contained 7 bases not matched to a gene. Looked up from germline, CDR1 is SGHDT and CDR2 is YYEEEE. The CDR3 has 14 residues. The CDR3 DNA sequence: TGTGCCAGCATACCTACTAGCGAGACAGATACGCAGTATTTT. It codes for CASIPTSETDTQYF.

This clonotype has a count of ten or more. CDR3 in amino acids: CASRDSQETQYF. The CDR3 DNA is TGTGCCAGCAGGGACAGCCAAGAGACCCAGTACTTC. The chain links TRBV7-9 to TRBJ2-5; D perhaps matches TRBD1 (6 bases). The CDR3 is 12 residues long. Germline V gene lookup returns CDR1 SEHNR and CDR2 FQNEAQ (reference sequence). Trimming pared 6 bases from V and 1 base from J, leaving 6 bases between.

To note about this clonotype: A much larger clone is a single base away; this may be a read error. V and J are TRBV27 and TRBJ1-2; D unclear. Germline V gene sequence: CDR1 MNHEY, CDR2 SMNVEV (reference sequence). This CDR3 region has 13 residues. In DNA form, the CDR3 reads TGTGCCAGCAGTTTCTTACCACCCTATGGCTGCACCTTC. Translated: CASSFLPPYGCTF.